This TCR beta chain derives from a study of cytomegalovirus exposure and HLA in healthy donors. Study results and caveats: TCR beta V segments were, for the most part, productive about 87% or about 30% of the time in an earlier analysis.

CDR1 and CDR2 from the germline V gene are MGHRA and YSYEKL. With V trimmed by 8 bases and J by 0 bases, 15 bases remained unmatched. This CDR3 has 19 residues. As to this clone: Its antigen is unidentified.

PCR used 60 Vbeta primers and 13 Jbeta primers. Authors' processing steps: An analysis that came later counted 77 million or so unique TCR beta chains, about 10 million shared. Sequencing was performed with immunoSEQ multiplex PCR; in TCRdb, only in-frame clones are kept and a portion is missing. That table furnishes V, J and clone size, whereas the DNA furnished D and trimming. The sample includes about 190,000 clones, 78% of them seen just once. The sequence derives from a woman in her twenties or thirties in good health and CMV-seropositive. This chain uses TRBV4-1 with TRBJ2-4; 11 bases agree with TRBD1. The source material was PBMCs. This CDR3 is CASRGDRGAKGLAKNIQYF. Written as DNA, the CDR3 is TGCGCCAGCCGGGGGGACAGGGGGGCGAAAGGTCTAGCCAAAAACATTCAGTACTTC.